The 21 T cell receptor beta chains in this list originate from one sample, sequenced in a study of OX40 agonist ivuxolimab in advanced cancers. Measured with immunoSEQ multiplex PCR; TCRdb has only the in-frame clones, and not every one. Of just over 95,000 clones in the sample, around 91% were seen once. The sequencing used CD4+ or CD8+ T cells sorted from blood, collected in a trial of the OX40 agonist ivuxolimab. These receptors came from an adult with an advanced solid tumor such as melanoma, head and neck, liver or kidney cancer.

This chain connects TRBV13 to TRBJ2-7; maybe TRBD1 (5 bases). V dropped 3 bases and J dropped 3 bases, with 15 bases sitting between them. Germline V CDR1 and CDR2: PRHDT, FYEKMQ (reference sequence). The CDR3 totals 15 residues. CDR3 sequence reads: CASSLTANYFYEQYF. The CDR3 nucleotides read TGTGCCAGCAGCTTGACAGCAAACTATTTCTACGAGCAGTACTTC. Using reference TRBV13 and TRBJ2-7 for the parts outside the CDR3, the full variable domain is AAGVIQSPRHLIKEKRETATLKCYPIPRHDTVYWYQQGPGQDPQFLISFYEKMQSDKGSIPDRFSAQQFSDYHSELNMSSLELGDSALYFCASSLTANYFYEQYFGPGTRLTVT.

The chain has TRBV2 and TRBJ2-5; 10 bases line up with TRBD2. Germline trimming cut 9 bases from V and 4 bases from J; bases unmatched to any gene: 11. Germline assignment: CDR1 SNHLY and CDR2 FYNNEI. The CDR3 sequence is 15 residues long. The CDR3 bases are TGTGCCAGTGTGGGGACTAGCGTTTTAGTAGAGACCCAGTACTTC. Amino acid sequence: CASVGTSVLVETQYF.

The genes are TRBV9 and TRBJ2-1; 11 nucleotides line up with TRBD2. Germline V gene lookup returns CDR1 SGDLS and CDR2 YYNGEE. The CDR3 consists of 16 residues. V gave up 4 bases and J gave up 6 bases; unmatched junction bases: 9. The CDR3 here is CASSLTSGGGTNEQFF. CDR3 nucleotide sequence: TGTGCCAGCAGCCTCACTAGCGGGGGTGGGACCAATGAGCAGTTCTTC.

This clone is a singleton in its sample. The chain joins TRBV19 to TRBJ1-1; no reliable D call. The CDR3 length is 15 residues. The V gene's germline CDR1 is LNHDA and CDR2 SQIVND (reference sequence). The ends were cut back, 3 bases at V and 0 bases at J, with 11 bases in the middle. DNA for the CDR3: TGTGCCAGTAGTATCAGGAGACGGATGAACACTGAAGCTTTCTTT. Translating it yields CASSIRRRMNTEAFF.

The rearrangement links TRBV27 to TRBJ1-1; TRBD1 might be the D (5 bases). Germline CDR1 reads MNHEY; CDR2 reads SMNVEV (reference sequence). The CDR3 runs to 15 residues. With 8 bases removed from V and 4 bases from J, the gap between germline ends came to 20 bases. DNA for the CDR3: TGTGCCAGCTCCGGCTTTGGGGATGGGGGCACTGAAGCTTTCTTT. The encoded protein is CASSGFGDGGTEAFF.

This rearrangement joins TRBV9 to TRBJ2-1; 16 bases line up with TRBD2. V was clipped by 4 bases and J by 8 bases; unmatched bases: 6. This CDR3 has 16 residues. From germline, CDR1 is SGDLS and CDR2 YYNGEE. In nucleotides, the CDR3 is TGTGCCAGCAGCATCGGGACTAGCGGGGGGGTGGATGAGCAGTTCTTC. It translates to CASSIGTSGGVDEQFF. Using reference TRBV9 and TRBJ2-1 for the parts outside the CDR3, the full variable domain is DSGVTQTPKHLITATGQRVTLRCSPRSGDLSVYWYQQSLDQGLQFLIQYYNGEERAKGNILERFSAQQFPDLHSELNLSSLELGDSALYFCASSIGTSGGVDEQFFGPGTRLTVL.

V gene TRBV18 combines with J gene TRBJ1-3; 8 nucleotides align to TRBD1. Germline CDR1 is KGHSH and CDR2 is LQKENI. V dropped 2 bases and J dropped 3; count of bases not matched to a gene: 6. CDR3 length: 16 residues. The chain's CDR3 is CASSPSLTGVGNTIYF. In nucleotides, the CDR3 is TGTGCCAGCTCACCATCCTTGACAGGGGTTGGAAACACCATATATTTT.

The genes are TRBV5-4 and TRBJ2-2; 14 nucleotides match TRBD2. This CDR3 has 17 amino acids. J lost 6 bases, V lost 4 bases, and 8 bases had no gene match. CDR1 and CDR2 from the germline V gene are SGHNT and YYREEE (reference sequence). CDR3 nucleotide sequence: TGTGCCAGCAGCCCGATGACTAGCGGGGGGGCATCCGGGGAGCTGTTTTTT. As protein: CASSPMTSGGASGELFF. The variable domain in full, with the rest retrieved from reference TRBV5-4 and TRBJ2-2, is ETGVTQSPTHLIKTRGQQVTLRCSSQSGHNTVSWYQQALGQGPQFIFQYYREEENGRGNFPPRFSGLQFPNYSSELNVNALELDDSALYLCASSPMTSGGASGELFFGEGSRLTVL.

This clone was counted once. CDR3 in DNA: TGTGCCAGCAGCGTAGACACCTCTGGGGCCAACGTCCTGACTTTC. This sequence encodes CASSVDTSGANVLTF. The J gene is TRBJ2-6, the V gene TRBV9; D is unresolved. Per germline, CDR1 SGDLS and CDR2 YYNGEE. The CDR3 extends over 15 amino acids. V dropped 0 bases and J dropped 0 bases, with 4 bases sitting between them.

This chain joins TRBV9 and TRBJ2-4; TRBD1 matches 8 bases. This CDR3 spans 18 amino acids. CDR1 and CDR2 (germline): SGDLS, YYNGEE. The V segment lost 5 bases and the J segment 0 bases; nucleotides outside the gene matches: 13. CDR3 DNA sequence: TGTGCCAGCAGGGCAATTTTCGGGACAGGAGTAGCCAAAAACATTCAGTACTTC. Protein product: CASRAIFGTGVAKNIQYF.

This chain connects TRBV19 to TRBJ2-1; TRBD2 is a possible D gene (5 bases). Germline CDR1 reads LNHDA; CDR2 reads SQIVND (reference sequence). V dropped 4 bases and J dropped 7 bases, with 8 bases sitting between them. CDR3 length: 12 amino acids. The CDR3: CASSRWENEQFF. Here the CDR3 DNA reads TGTGCCAGTAGTAGGTGGGAGAATGAGCAGTTCTTC.

DNA for the CDR3: TGTGCCAGCAGCGTATTCCCAGGGGGGACTGAAGCTTTCTTT. Translated: CASSVFPGGTEAFF. The V call is TRBV9, the J call TRBJ1-1; 7 nucleotides align to TRBD1. V was pared by 1 base and J by 5 bases, with 5 bases of the junction left unmatched. CDR3 length: 14 amino acids. The germline V gene has CDR1 SGDLS and CDR2 YYNGEE.

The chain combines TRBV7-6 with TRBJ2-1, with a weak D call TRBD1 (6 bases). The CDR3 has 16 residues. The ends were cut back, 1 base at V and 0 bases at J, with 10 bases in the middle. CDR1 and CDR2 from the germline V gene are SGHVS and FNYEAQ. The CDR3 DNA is TGTGCCAGCAGCTTAGGACAGGATTTCTCCTACAATGAGCAGTTCTTC. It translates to CASSLGQDFSYNEQFF.

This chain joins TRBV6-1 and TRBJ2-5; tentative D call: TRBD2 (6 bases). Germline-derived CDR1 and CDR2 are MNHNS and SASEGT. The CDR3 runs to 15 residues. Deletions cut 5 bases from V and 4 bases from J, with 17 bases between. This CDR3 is CASSPRTIQAETQYF. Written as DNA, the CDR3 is TGTGCCAGCAGTCCCCGGACTATTCAAGCAGAGACCCAGTACTTC.

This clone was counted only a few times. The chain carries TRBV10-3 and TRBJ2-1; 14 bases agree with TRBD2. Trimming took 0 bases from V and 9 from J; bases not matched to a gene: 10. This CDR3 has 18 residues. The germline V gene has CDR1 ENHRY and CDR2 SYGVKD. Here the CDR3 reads CAISESPGTSGRGGEQFF. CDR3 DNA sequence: TGTGCCATCAGTGAGTCCCCCGGGACTAGCGGGAGAGGGGGTGAGCAGTTCTTC.

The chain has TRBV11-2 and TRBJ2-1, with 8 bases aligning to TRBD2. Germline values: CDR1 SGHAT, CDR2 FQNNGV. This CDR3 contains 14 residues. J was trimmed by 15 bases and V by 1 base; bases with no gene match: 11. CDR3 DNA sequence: TGTGCCAGCAGCTTAGTTGCGGGAGGTCCTCGGGTGTTCTTC. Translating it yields CASSLVAGGPRVFF.

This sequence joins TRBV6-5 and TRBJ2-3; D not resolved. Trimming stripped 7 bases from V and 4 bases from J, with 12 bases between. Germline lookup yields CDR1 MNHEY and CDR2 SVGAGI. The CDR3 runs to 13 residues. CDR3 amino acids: CASKLSAADTQYF. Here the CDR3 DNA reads TGTGCCAGCAAGCTCTCCGCAGCAGATACGCAGTATTTT.

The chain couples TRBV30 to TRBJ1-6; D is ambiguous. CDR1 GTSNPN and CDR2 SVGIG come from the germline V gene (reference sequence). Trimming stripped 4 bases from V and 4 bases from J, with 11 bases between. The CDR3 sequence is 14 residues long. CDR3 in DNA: TGTGCCTGGATGAGTCGAGGTTATAATTCACCCCTCCACTTT. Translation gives CAWMSRGYNSPLHF.

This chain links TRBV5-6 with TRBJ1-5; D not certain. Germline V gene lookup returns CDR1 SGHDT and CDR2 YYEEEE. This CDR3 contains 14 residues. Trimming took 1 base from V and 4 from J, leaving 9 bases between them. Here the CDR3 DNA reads TGTGCCAGCAGCTTGTCGGGTTCAAATCAGCCCCAGCATTTT. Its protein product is CASSLSGSNQPQHF.

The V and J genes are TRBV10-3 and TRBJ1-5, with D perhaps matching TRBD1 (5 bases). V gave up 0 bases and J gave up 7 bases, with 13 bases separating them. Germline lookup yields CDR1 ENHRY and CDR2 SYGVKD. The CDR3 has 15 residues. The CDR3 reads CAISESRQGGQPQHF. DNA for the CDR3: TGTGCCATCAGTGAGTCGAGGCAGGGAGGCCAGCCCCAGCATTTT.

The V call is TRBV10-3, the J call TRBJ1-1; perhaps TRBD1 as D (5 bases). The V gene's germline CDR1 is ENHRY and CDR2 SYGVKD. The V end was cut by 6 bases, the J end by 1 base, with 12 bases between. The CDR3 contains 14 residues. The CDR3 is CAISPGGENTEAFF. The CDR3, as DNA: TGTGCCATCAGCCCGGGAGGGGAGAACACTGAAGCTTTCTTT.